This TCR beta chain was sequenced during a study of metastatic and nonmetastatic thyroid tumors. Study information: Blood and tumor or nodule tissue repertoires from malignant and benign thyroid patients were compared. Study findings and constraints: Within blood and tumor, benign nodules reportedly had significantly lower TCR beta diversity than malignant thyroid tumors did.

All patients were untreated before thyroid surgery. Trimming left V 5 bases short and J 4 bases short, with 12 bases between. Germline V gene sequence: CDR1 DFQATT, CDR2 SNEGSKA (reference sequence). CDR3 size: 13 residues. This clone was picked up a small number of times. Its antigen is currently unknown. In the authors' workflow: For papillary thyroid cancer, a distant-metastasis classifier was constructed from CDR3 differences observed across clinicopathological groups. TCRdb reprocessed the PCR reads using MiXCR. TCRdb assigned the V and J calls; the authors' analysis was not used. The repertoire holds over 55,000 clones, less than 30% seen once, with approximately 15% in the top ten.

The chain uses TRBV20-1 and TRBJ1-5; D remains ambiguous. This clonotype was sampled from a female donor with papillary thyroid cancer or a benign thyroid nodule (not recorded which). Some clones in this sample may be carry-over from other donors' samples. Sequencing was done on a sample of blood. The CDR3 sequence is CSAGESANQPQHF. DNA for the CDR3: TGCAGTGCTGGGGAGTCAGCAAATCAGCCCCAGCATTTT.